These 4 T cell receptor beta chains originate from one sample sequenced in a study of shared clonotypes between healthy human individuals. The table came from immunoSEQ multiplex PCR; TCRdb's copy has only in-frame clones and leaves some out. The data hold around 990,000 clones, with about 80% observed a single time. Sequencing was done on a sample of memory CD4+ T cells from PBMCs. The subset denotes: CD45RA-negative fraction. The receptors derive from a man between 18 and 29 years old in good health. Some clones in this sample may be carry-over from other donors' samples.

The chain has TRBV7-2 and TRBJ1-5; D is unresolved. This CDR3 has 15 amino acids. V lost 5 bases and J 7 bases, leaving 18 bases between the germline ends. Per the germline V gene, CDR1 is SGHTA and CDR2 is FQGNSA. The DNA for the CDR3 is TGTGCCAGCAGCCAAAATTTCGGCTTCGGGCAGCCCCAGCATTTT. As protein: CASSQNFGFGQPQHF.

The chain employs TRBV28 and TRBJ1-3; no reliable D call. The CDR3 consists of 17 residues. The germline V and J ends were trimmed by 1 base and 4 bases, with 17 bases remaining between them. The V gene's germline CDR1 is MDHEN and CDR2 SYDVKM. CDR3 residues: CASSLFVRAAAGNTIYF. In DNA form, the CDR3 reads TGTGCCAGCAGTTTATTCGTCCGGGCCGCGGCCGGAAACACCATATATTTT.

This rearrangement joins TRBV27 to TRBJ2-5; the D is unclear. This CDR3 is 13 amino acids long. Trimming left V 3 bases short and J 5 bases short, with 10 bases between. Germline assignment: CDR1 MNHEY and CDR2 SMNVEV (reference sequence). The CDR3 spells CASSFSIVETQYF. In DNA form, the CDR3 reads TGTGCCAGCAGTTTTTCCATTGTGGAGACCCAGTACTTC.

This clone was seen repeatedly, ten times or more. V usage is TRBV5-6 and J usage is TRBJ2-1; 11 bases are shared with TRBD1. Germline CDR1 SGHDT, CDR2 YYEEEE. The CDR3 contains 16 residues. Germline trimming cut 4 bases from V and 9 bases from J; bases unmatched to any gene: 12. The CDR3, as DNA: TGTGCCAGCAGCCTCTTCGTTGGACAGGGGGCAAGTGAGCAGTTCTTC. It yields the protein CASSLFVGQGASEQFF.